The 13 T cell receptor beta chains below all came from one sample that was sequenced in a study of blood T cell repertoires in COVID-19. Assay: immunoSEQ multiplex PCR; the TCRdb copy retains only in-frame clones and omits some. The table shows approximately 140,000 clones, with 84% occurring only once. The specimen sequenced was peripheral blood. The receptors were sampled from a man aged 60-69 years with acute or convalescent COVID-19.

The chain links TRBV6-5 to TRBJ1-2; 8 bases line up with TRBD1. Germline trimming cut 5 bases from V and 3 bases from J; bases unmatched to any gene: 5. The CDR3 has 14 amino acids. The germline V gene encodes CDR1 MNHEY and CDR2 SVGAGI. CDR3 bases: TGTGCCAGCAGTACAGGGGGGGAGGACTATGGCTACACCTTC. Residues: CASSTGGEDYGYTF.

About this clone itself: At one end, the junction sequence differs from germline, possibly due to a read error. This chain's CDR3 is CAVRTGLSYEQYF. CDR3 coding DNA: TGTGCCGTCAGGACAGGCCTATCCTACGAGCAGTACTTC. The V gene is TRBV10-3, the J gene TRBJ2-7; 7 bases agree with TRBD1. The germline V gene has CDR1 ENHRY and CDR2 SYGVKD. The CDR3 covers 13 residues.

The chain has TRBV29-1 and TRBJ1-5, with unresolved D. CDR1 and CDR2 from the germline V gene are SQVTM and ANQGSEA. This CDR3 is built from 14 residues. The V gene lost 4 bases and the J gene lost 4 bases, with 14 bases spanning the gap. The CDR3 region is CSVASAGDNQPQHF. The CDR3 coding sequence is TGCAGCGTTGCATCGGCGGGAGATAATCAGCCCCAGCATTTT.

This sequence joins TRBV5-4 and TRBJ1-2; D is undetermined. Trimming took 3 bases from V and 4 from J, leaving 10 bases between them. The CDR3 sequence is 13 residues long. Germline CDR1 reads SGHNT; CDR2 reads YYREEE (reference sequence). CDR3 sequence: CASSSSNSYGYTF. The CDR3 DNA reads TGTGCCAGCAGCTCCTCCAACAGCTATGGCTACACCTTC.

This clone has a single count. This chain connects TRBV29-1 to TRBJ1-1; no firm D call. Trimming stripped 0 bases from V and 6 bases from J, with 2 bases between. The CDR3 is 10 amino acids. Germline V CDR1 and CDR2: SQVTM, ANQGSEA. The CDR3 is CSVEDSEAFF. The DNA of the CDR3 is TGCAGCGTTGAAGACTCTGAAGCTTTCTTT.

V is TRBV5-1 and J is TRBJ2-5, with a weak D call TRBD2 (6 bases). CDR3 length equals 14 residues. Germline CDR1 and CDR2: SGHRS and YFSETQ. Trimming cost V 4 bases and J 9 bases, with 19 bases left between them. CDR3 DNA: TGCGCCAGCAGCCAGGGACTCCGGGTGATGGCCCAGTACTTC. Protein sequence: CASSQGLRVMAQYF.

The chain uses TRBV7-6 and TRBJ2-5, with 8 bases lining up with TRBD1. Germline lookup yields CDR1 SGHVS and CDR2 FNYEAQ. Trimming removed 3 bases from V and 1 base from J; junction bases left unmatched: 4. This CDR3 is 15 amino acids long. The CDR3 DNA reads as TGTGCCAGCAGCTTGGGGACAGGACGCCAAGAGACCCAGTACTTC. Protein: CASSLGTGRQETQYF. Variable domain in full (rest from reference TRBV7-6 and TRBJ2-5): GAGVSQSPRYKVTKRGQDVALRCDPISGHVSLYWYRQALGQGPEFLTYFNYEAQQDKSGLPNDRFSAERPEGSISTLTIQRTEQRDSAMYRCASSLGTGRQETQYFGPGTRLLVL.

The J gene is TRBJ1-2, the V gene TRBV28; 8 bases are a match to TRBD1. This CDR3 is 15 amino acids long. The V and J ends lost 5 bases and 3 bases, in that order; junction bases with no gene match: 8. Germline CDR1 is MDHEN and CDR2 is SYDVKM. In nucleotides, the CDR3 is TGTGCCAGCAGTCCGAAAACAGGGGGTTACTATGGCTACACCTTC. Amino acid sequence: CASSPKTGGYYGYTF.

V usage is TRBV19 and J usage is TRBJ2-1; 14 nucleotides align to TRBD2. Germline V gives CDR1 LNHDA, CDR2 SQIVND (reference sequence). The junction had 3 bases not matched to a gene; V was cut back by 3 bases and J by 2 bases. The CDR3 is 17 amino acids. Written as DNA, the CDR3 is TGTGCCAGTAGTATGGGACTAGCGGGAGTGACCTACAATGAGCAGTTCTTC. This translates into CASSMGLAGVTYNEQFF.

The chain employs TRBV9 and TRBJ1-4; D gene unclear. Germline V gene data show CDR1 as SGDLS and CDR2 as YYNGEE. Trimming cost V 0 bases and J 4 bases, with 10 bases left between them. There are 15 residues in the CDR3. The CDR3 region has the DNA TGTGCCAGCAGCGTAGAGGCAGGCCGTAATGAAAAACTGTTTTTT. Protein sequence: CASSVEAGRNEKLFF.

This chain joins TRBV18 and TRBJ1-2; TRBD1 agrees at 11 bases. This CDR3 region has 17 residues. Per germline, CDR1 KGHSH and CDR2 LQKENI. V dropped 4 bases and J dropped 4; count of bases not matched to a gene: 11. The CDR3 nucleotides read TGTGCCAGCTCACTAACCCTCCCGGGACAGGGGGTCTATGGCTACACCTTC. Encoded protein: CASSLTLPGQGVYGYTF.

V gene TRBV30 combines with J gene TRBJ2-5, with a possible D match to TRBD2 (5 bases). Germline-derived CDR1 and CDR2 are GTSNPN and SVGIG (reference sequence). V lost 0 bases and J lost 5, with 7 bases in between. The CDR3 spans 12 residues. The DNA for the CDR3 is TGTGCCTGGAGTGTCCCGGGGGAGACCCAGTACTTC. Encoded protein: CAWSVPGETQYF.

V is TRBV6-5 and J is TRBJ1-5; D may be TRBD1 (6 bases). The germline V gene has CDR1 MNHEY and CDR2 SVGAGI. The CDR3 runs to 14 residues. The germline V and J ends were trimmed by 8 bases and 7 bases, with 18 bases remaining between them. CDR3 sequence: CASSPRGPGQPQHF. In DNA form, the CDR3 reads TGTGCCAGCTCCCCCAGGGGCCCCGGGCAGCCCCAGCATTTT.